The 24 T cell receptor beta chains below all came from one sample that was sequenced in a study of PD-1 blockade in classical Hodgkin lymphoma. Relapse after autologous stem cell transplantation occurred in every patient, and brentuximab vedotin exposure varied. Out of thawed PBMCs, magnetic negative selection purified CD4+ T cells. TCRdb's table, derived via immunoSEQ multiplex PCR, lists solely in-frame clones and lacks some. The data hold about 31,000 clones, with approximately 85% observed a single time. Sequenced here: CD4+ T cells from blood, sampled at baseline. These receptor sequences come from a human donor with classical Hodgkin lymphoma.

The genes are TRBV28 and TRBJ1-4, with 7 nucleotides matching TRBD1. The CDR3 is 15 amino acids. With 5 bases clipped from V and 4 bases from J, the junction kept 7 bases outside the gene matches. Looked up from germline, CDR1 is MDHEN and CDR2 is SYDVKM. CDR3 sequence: CASSREGAGNEKLFF. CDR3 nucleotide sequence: TGTGCCAGCAGTAGGGAGGGGGCAGGTAATGAAAAACTGTTTTTT.

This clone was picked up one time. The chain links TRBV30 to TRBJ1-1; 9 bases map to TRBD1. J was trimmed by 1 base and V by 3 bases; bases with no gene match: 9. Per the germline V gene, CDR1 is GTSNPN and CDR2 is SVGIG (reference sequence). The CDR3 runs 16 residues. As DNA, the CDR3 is TGTGCCTGGAGGAAGGACAGGGGCGCTAGGAACACTGAAGCTTTCTTT. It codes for CAWRKDRGARNTEAFF.

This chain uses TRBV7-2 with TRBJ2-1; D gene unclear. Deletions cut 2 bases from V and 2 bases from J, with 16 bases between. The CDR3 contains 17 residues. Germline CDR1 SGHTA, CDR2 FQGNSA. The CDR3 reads CASSLRPSKHAYNEQFF. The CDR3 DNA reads TGTGCCAGCAGCTTAAGACCATCTAAGCATGCCTACAATGAGCAGTTCTTC.

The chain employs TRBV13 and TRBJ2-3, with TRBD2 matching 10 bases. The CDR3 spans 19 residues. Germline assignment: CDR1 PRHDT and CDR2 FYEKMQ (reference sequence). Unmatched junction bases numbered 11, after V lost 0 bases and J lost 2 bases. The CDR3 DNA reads TGTGCCAGCAGCTTAGGGTCCTTAGGACTAGCGGAGACCACAGATACGCAGTATTTT. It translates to CASSLGSLGLAETTDTQYF.

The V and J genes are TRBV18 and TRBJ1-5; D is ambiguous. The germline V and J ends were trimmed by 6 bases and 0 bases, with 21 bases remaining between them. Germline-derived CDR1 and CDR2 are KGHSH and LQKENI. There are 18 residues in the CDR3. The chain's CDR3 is CASSRDSPFIYSNQPQHF. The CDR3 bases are TGTGCCAGCTCGCGGGATTCCCCCTTTATTTATAGCAATCAGCCCCAGCATTTT.

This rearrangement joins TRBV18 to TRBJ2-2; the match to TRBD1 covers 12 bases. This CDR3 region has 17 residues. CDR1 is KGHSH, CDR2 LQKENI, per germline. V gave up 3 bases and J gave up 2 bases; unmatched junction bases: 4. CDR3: CASSPGQGARNTGELFF. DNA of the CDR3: TGTGCCAGCTCACCGGGACAGGGGGCTCGTAACACCGGGGAGCTGTTTTTT.

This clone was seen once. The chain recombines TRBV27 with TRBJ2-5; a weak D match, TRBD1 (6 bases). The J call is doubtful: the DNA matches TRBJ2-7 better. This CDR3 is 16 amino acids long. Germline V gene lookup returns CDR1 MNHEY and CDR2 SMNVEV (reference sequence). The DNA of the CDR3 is TGTGCCAGCAGTTCCCTTGCAGGGGTCTCTACCTACGAGCAGTACTTC. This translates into CASSSLAGVSTYEQYF.

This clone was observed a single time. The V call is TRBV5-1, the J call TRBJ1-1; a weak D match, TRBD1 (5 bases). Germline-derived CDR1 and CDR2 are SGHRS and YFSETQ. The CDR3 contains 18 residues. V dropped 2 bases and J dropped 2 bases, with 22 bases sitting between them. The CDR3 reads CASSLGEWTLSFNTEAFF. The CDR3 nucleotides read TGCGCCAGCAGCTTAGGGGAATGGACACTGAGCTTCAACACTGAAGCTTTCTTT. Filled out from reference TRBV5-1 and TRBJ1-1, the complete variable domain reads KAGVTQTPRYLIKTRGQQVTLSCSPISGHRSVSWYQQTPGQGLQFLFEYFSETQRNKGNFPGRFSGRQFSNSRSEMNVSTLELGDSALYLCASSLGEWTLSFNTEAFFGQGTRLTVV.

Here the CDR3 reads CAISGFQSSGNTIYF. The CDR3 nucleotides read TGTGCCATCAGTGGGTTTCAGAGCTCTGGAAACACCATATATTTT. V is TRBV10-3 and J is TRBJ1-3; D gene uncertain. Deletions cut 4 bases from V and 0 bases from J, with 10 bases between. CDR1 and CDR2 from the germline V gene are ENHRY and SYGVKD. The CDR3 sequence is 15 residues long.

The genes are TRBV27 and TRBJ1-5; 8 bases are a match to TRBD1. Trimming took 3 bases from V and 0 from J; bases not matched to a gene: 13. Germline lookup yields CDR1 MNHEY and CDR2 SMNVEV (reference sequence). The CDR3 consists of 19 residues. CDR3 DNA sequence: TGTGCCAGCAGTTTTAGGGCCGACAGGGGATTATATAGCAATCAGCCCCAGCATTTT. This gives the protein CASSFRADRGLYSNQPQHF.

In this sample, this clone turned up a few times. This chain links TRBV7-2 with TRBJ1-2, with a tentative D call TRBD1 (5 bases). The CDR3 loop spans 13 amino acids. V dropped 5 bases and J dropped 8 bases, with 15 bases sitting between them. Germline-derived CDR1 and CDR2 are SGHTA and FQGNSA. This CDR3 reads CASSPRAGRGYTF. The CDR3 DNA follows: TGTGCCAGCAGCCCCCGCGCAGGGAGAGGCTACACCTTC.

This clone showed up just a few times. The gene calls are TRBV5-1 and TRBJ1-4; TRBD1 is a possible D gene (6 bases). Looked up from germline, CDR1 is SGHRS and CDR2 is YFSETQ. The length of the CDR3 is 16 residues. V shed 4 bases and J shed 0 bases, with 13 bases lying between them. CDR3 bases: TGCGCCAGCAGCCCAAAGGGGGATGCAACTAATGAAAAACTGTTTTTT. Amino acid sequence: CASSPKGDATNEKLFF.

CDR3 region: CASSLSAGVVSYEQYF. The CDR3 coding sequence is TGTGCCAGCAGCCTCTCAGCGGGAGTCGTAAGTTACGAGCAGTACTTC. The chain employs TRBV7-8 and TRBJ2-7, with 8 bases lining up with TRBD2. The CDR3 has 16 residues. With V trimmed by 5 bases and J by 4 bases, 13 bases remained unmatched. Looked up from germline, CDR1 is SGHVS and CDR2 is FQNEAQ.

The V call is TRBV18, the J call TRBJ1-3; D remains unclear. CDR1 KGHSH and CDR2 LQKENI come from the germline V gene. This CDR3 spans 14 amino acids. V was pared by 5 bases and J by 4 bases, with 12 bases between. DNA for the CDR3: TGTGCCAGCTCAGCCACACGGAGCGGAAACACCATATATTTT. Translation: CASSATRSGNTIYF. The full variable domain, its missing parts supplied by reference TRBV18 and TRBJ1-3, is NAGVMQNPRHLVRRRGQEARLRCSPMKGHSHVYWYRQLPEEGLKFMVYLQKENIIDESGMPKERFSAEFPKEGPSILRIQQVVRGDSAAYFCASSATRSGNTIYFGEGSWLTVV.

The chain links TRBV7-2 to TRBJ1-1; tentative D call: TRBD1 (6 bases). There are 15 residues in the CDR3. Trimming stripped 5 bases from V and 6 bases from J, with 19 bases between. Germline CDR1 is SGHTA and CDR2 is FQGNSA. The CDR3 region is CASSPNRVGISEAFF. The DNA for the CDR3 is TGTGCCAGCAGCCCAAACAGGGTCGGTATTTCTGAAGCTTTCTTT.

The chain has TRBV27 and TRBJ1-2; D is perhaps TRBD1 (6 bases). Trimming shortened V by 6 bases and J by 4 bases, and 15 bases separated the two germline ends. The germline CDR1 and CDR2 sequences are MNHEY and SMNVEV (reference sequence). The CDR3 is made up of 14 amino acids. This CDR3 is CASSFNRDSYGYTF. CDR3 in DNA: TGTGCCAGCAGCTTCAACAGGGACTCCTATGGCTACACCTTC.

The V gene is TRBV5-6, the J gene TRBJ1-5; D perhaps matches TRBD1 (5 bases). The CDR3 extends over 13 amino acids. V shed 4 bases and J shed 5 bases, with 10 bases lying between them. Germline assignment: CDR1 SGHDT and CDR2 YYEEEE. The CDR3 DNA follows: TGTGCCAGCAGCCCAGGGAGGGATCAGCCCCAGCATTTT. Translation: CASSPGRDQPQHF.

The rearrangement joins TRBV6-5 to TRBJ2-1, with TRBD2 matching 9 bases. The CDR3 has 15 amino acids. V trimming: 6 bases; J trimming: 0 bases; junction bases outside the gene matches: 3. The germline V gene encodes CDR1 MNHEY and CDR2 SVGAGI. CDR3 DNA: TGTGCCAGCAGCCTAGCGGGGAGCTCCTACAATGAGCAGTTCTTC. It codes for CASSLAGSSYNEQFF.

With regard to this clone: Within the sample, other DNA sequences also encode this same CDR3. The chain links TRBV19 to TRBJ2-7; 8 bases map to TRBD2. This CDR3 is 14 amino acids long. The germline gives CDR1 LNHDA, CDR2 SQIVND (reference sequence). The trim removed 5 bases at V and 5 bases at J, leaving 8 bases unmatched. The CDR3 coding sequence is TGTGCCAGTAGTCCTCGGACTAGCCACAACGAGCAGTACTTC. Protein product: CASSPRTSHNEQYF.

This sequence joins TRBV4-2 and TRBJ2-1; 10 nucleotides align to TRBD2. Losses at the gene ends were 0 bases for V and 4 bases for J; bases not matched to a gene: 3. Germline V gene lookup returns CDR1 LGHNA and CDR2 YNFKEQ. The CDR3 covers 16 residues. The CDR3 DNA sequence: TGTGCCAGCAGCCAAGATCTACTAGCGGGGTACAATGAGCAGTTCTTC. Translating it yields CASSQDLLAGYNEQFF.

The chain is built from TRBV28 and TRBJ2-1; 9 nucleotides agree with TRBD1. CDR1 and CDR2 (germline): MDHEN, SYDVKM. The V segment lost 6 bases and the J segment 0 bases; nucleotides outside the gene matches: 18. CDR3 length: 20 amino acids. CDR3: CASSLPVYNRGPYSYNEQFF. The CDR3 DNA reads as TGTGCCAGCAGCCTACCCGTCTACAACAGGGGGCCATACTCCTACAATGAGCAGTTCTTC.

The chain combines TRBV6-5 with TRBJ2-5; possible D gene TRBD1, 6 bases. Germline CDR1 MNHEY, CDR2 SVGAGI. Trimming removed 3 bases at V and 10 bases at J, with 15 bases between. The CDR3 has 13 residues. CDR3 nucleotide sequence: TGTGCCAGCAGTTATGGTCCCAGGGGTTACCAGTACTTC. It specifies CASSYGPRGYQYF.

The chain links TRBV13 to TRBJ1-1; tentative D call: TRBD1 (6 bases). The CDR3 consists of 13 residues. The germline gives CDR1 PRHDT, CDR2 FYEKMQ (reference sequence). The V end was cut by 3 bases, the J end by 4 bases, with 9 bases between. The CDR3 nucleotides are TGTGCCAGCAGCTTCAAGGGGGGCACTGAAGCTTTCTTT. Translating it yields CASSFKGGTEAFF. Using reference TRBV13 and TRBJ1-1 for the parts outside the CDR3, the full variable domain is AAGVIQSPRHLIKEKRETATLKCYPIPRHDTVYWYQQGPGQDPQFLISFYEKMQSDKGSIPDRFSAQQFSDYHSELNMSSLELGDSALYFCASSFKGGTEAFFGQGTRLTVV.

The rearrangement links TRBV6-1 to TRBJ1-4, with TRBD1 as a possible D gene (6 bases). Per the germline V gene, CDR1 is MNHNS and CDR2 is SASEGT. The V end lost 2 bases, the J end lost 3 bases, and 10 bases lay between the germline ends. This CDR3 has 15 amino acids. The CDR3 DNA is TGTGCCAGCAGTGAAATGGGGGCGGCTAATGAAAAACTGTTTTTT. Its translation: CASSEMGAANEKLFF.